A single sample gave rise to the 5 T cell receptor beta chains below, sequenced in a study of monozygotic twins with inflammatory bowel disease. TCRdb reanalyzed the 5' RACE reads and collapses them to one entry per CDR3 protein, without DNA. Its listing shows over 120,000 distinct CDR3 sequences. The sample was blood. These receptors all come from a human donor with ulcerative colitis or Crohn's disease, or a healthy co-twin of an affected twin (not recorded which).

The rearrangement uses TRBV20-1 and TRBJ2-1; TCRdb names TRBD2, which stays unverified in the absence of DNA. Germline-derived CDR1 and CDR2 are DFQATT and SNEGSKA (reference sequence). The CDR3 is 16 amino acids. The CDR3 spells CSAAVAGGWGDGEQFF.

V usage is TRBV11-2 and J usage is TRBJ2-2; with no DNA, the TCRdb D assignment of TRBD2 cannot be verified. Germline V gene sequence: CDR1 SGHAT, CDR2 FQNNGV. CDR3 size: 16 residues. The CDR3 reads CASRSGLAGVTGELFF.

The J gene is TRBJ1-5, the V gene TRBV12-3 or TRBV12-4; TCRdb indicates TRBD1, and absent DNA this call remains unverified. The CDR3 extends over 13 amino acids. The CDR3 loop reads CASSDSSNQPQHF.

This clonotype is called medium-sized based on its frequency. The V call is TRBV20-1, the J call TRBJ2-2; lacking DNA, the TRBD2 call made by TCRdb goes unchecked. Germline CDR1 reads DFQATT; CDR2 reads SNEGSKA (reference sequence). This CDR3 region has 16 residues. CDR3 region: CSASDSGRMNTGELFF.

The chain links TRBV5-4 to TRBJ2-3; TCRdb's D gene call, TRBD2, goes unchecked for lack of DNA. Germline values: CDR1 SGHNT, CDR2 YYREEE (reference sequence). This CDR3 has 15 residues. CDR3 region: CASSFLAGDTDTQYF.